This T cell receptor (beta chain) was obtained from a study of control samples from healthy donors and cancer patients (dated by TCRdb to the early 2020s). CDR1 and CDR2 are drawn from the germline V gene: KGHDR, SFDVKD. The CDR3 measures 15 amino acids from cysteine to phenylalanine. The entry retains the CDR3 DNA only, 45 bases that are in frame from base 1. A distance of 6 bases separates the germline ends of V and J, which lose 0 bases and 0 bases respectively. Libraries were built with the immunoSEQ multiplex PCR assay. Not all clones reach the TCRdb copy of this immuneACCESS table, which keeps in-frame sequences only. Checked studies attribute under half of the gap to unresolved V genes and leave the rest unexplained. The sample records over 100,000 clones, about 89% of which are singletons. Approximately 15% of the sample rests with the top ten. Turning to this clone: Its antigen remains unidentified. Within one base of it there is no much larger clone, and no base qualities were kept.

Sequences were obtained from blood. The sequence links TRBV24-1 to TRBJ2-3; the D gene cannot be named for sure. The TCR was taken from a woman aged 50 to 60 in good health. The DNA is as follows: TGTGCCACCAGTGATTTGGGCGGTAGCACAGATACGCAGTATTTT. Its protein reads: CATSDLGGSTDTQYF.